The next 17 T cell receptor beta chains were all read from a single sample in a study of radiotherapy plus CTLA-4 blockade in lung cancer. Sequencing used immunoSEQ multiplex PCR; TCRdb keeps in-frame clones, though not all of them. The sample carries 53,000 or so clones, roughly four fifths recorded once. The specimen was peripheral blood, collected from a patient treated with radiotherapy plus ipilimumab. The receptors shown here come from a human donor with non-small cell lung cancer who had stable disease on radiotherapy plus ipilimumab.

The J gene is TRBJ1-4, the V gene TRBV5-6; tentatively, D is TRBD1 (6 bases). The V end lost 4 bases, the J end lost 6 bases, and 16 bases lay between the germline ends. The CDR3 has 15 amino acids. Germline V lookup: CDR1 SGHDT, CDR2 YYEEEE. CDR3 in amino acids: CASSGGARGHEKLFF. The CDR3 DNA reads as TGTGCCAGCAGCGGGGGGGCCCGAGGTCATGAAAAACTGTTTTTT.

CDR3 sequence: CASSPQLANQPQHF. As DNA, the CDR3 is TGTGCCAGCAGCCCCCAGCTGGCCAATCAGCCCCAGCATTTT. This chain connects TRBV7-6 to TRBJ1-5; D remains ambiguous. Germline CDR1 is SGHVS and CDR2 is FNYEAQ. The germline V and J ends were trimmed by 5 bases and 3 bases, with 11 bases remaining between them. This CDR3 is built from 14 residues.

V gene TRBV27 combines with J gene TRBJ1-6; TRBD1 is a possible D gene (5 bases). Germline lookup yields CDR1 MNHEY and CDR2 SMNVEV (reference sequence). V lost 0 bases to trimming and J lost 12 bases, with 6 bases between them. The CDR3 has 12 amino acids. In DNA form, the CDR3 reads TGTGCCAGCAGTTTATCGGGGGGACCCCTCCACTTT. As protein: CASSLSGGPLHF.

This clone was found once. The chain joins TRBV5-6 to TRBJ2-2; either TRBD1 or TRBD2 may supply D (5 bases each). Between the trimmed V and J ends, which lost 0 bases and 6 bases, there was a span of 12 bases. The length of the CDR3 is 15 residues. From germline, CDR1 is SGHDT and CDR2 YYEEEE. DNA of the CDR3: TGTGCCAGCAGCTTGGCAGGGAGTTGGTCCGGGGAGCTGTTTTTT. Amino acid sequence: CASSLAGSWSGELFF.

The J gene is TRBJ2-3, the V gene TRBV11-2, with D tentatively TRBD1 (8 bases). Germline CDR1 SGHAT, CDR2 FQNNGV. The CDR3 length is 16 residues. Trimming shortened V by 5 bases and J by 8 bases, and 23 bases separated the two germline ends. This chain's CDR3 is CASSPSTGARGSTQYF. CDR3 in DNA: TGTGCCAGCAGCCCGTCGACAGGGGCGCGGGGGAGTACGCAGTATTTT.

The chain links TRBV5-1 to TRBJ1-2; D is uncertain. Between the trimmed V and J ends, which lost 0 bases and 0 bases, there was a span of 9 bases. Germline CDR1 reads SGHRS; CDR2 reads YFSETQ. The CDR3 contains 15 residues. The CDR3 DNA reads as TGCGCCAGCAGCTTGGGTTGGGTATCTAACTATGGCTACACCTTC. It encodes CASSLGWVSNYGYTF.

The rearrangement joins TRBV4-2 to TRBJ2-1; 8 bases line up with TRBD2. The ends lost 4 bases at V and 6 bases at J; junction bases unmatched: 8. The CDR3 contains 15 residues. CDR1 and CDR2 (germline): LGHNA, YNFKEQ. CDR3 nucleotide sequence: TGTGCCAGCAGCCGCCCGCCCCGGGGGGGCAATGAGCAGTTCTTC. The encoded protein is CASSRPPRGGNEQFF.

The rearrangement uses TRBV4-3 and TRBJ2-2; 9 nucleotides match TRBD1. Germline-derived CDR1 and CDR2 are LGHNA and YSLEER. The V segment lost 0 bases and the J segment 5 bases; nucleotides outside the gene matches: 13. The CDR3 length is 19 residues. CDR3 residues: CASSQEGARGQGLTGELFF. The DNA for the CDR3 is TGCGCCAGCAGCCAAGAAGGGGCTAGGGGACAGGGTTTAACCGGGGAGCTGTTTTTT.

This chain uses TRBV6-6 with TRBJ2-6; D is uncertain. CDR3 length: 14 amino acids. Germline V gene lookup returns CDR1 MNHNY and CDR2 SVGAGI (reference sequence). The V gene lost 5 bases and the J gene lost 4 bases, with 9 bases spanning the gap. This CDR3 reads CASSPPGGANVLTF. CDR3 in DNA: TGTGCCAGCAGTCCCCCTGGAGGGGCCAACGTCCTGACTTTC.

The rearrangement uses TRBV19 and TRBJ2-5, with D tentatively TRBD1 (5 bases). V was trimmed by 5 bases and J by 2 bases, leaving 15 bases between them. The germline V gene encodes CDR1 LNHDA and CDR2 SQIVND (reference sequence). The CDR3 consists of 15 residues. The CDR3, as DNA: TGTGCCAGTAGTCAAGGGGCGACGGTACAAGAGACCCAGTACTTC. The encoded protein is CASSQGATVQETQYF. The whole variable domain, filled in from reference TRBV19 and TRBJ2-5, reads DGGITQSPKYLFRKEGQNVTLSCEQNLNHDAMYWYRQDPGQGLRLIYYSQIVNDFQKGDIAEGYSVSREKKESFPLTVTSAQKNPTAFYLCASSQGATVQETQYFGPGTRLLVL.

V gene TRBV6-1 combines with J gene TRBJ1-4; D is perhaps TRBD1 (5 bases). The V end was cut by 2 bases, the J end by 8 bases, with 15 bases between. Looked up from germline, CDR1 is MNHNS and CDR2 is SASEGT. The CDR3 spans 15 residues. Here the CDR3 DNA reads TGTGCCAGCAGTGAATCCTGGGGGGGTGGGGAAAAACTGTTTTTT. Translated: CASSESWGGGEKLFF.

This chain joins TRBV15 and TRBJ1-1; the D gene is possibly TRBD1 (6 bases). Germline CDR1 and CDR2: LNHNV and YYDKDF (reference sequence). The CDR3 has 15 residues. Trimming removed 10 bases from V and 0 bases from J, with 18 bases in between. CDR3 DNA sequence: TGTGCCATTAGGGGGGCAGGGAGCATGAACACTGAAGCTTTCTTT. Its protein product is CAIRGAGSMNTEAFF. Based on the CDR3 plus reference TRBV15 and TRBJ1-1, the full variable domain is DAMVIQNPRYQVTQFGKPVTLSCSQTLNHNVMYWYQQKSSQAPKLLFHYYDKDFNNEADTPDNFQSRRPNTSFCFLDIRSPGLGDTAMYLCAIRGAGSMNTEAFFGQGTRLTVV.

This rearrangement joins TRBV18 to TRBJ2-4, with 7 bases fitting TRBD2. This CDR3 has 18 amino acids. In germline, CDR1 is KGHSH, CDR2 LQKENI. V dropped 3 bases and J dropped 1; count of bases not matched to a gene: 12. The CDR3 bases are TGTGCCAGCTCACCCGAAAGGGAGGGCGAATGGGCCAAAAACATTCAGTACTTC. It encodes CASSPEREGEWAKNIQYF. The full variable domain, its missing parts supplied by reference TRBV18 and TRBJ2-4, is NAGVMQNPRHLVRRRGQEARLRCSPMKGHSHVYWYRQLPEEGLKFMVYLQKENIIDESGMPKERFSAEFPKEGPSILRIQQVVRGDSAAYFCASSPEREGEWAKNIQYFGAGTRLSVL.

Turning to this clone: Sequence at one end of the junction differs from germline and may be a read error. The chain recombines TRBV23-1 with TRBJ1-5; 7 bases are shared with TRBD1. TRBV23-1 is known as an ORF, though its function is uncertain. The CDR3 runs to 17 residues. CDR3 protein: CASRQLEAGGIRQPQHF. For the CDR3, the DNA is TGCGCCAGCAGACAATTAGAGGCAGGGGGTATCAGGCAGCCCCAGCATTTT.

The chain has TRBV18 and TRBJ1-6; D is unclear. With 1 base removed from V and 9 bases from J, the gap between germline ends came to 13 bases. The CDR3 has 15 amino acids. CDR1 and CDR2 (germline): KGHSH, LQKENI. CDR3 amino acids: CASSPREVGSSPLHF. CDR3 in DNA: TGTGCCAGCTCACCACGCGAGGTGGGTTCTTCACCCCTCCACTTT.

The chain has TRBV5-6 and TRBJ2-2; tentatively, D is TRBD1 (7 bases). The V gene's germline CDR1 is SGHDT and CDR2 YYEEEE. The V end lost 4 bases, the J end lost 1 base, and 11 bases lay between the germline ends. This CDR3 comprises 15 residues. The CDR3 sequence is CASSGGTVNTGELFF. CDR3 coding DNA: TGTGCCAGCAGCGGCGGGACAGTGAACACCGGGGAGCTGTTTTTT. Full variable domain (remainder filled in from reference TRBV5-6 and TRBJ2-2): DAGVTQSPTHLIKTRGQQVTLRCSPKSGHDTVSWYQQALGQGPQFIFQYYEEEERQRGNFPDRFSGHQFPNYSSELNVNALLLGDSALYLCASSGGTVNTGELFFGEGSRLTVL.

This clone was observed a handful of times. The CDR3 nucleotides are TGTGCCAGCAGTTCGACAGGGCCTAATGAAAAACTGTTTTTT. Translated, it gives CASSSTGPNEKLFF. This chain joins TRBV28 and TRBJ1-4; 7 bases align to TRBD1. J was trimmed by 3 bases and V by 4 bases; bases with no gene match: 2. Germline values: CDR1 MDHEN, CDR2 SYDVKM. The CDR3 spans 14 residues. The variable domain in full, with the rest retrieved from reference TRBV28 and TRBJ1-4, is DVKVTQSSRYLVKRTGEKVFLECVQDMDHENMFWYRQDPGLGLRLIYFSYDVKMKEKGDIPEGYSVSREKKERFSLILESASTNQTSMYLCASSSTGPNEKLFFGSGTQLSVL.